The rows below give T cell receptor beta chains drawn from one sample of a study of regulatory T cells in long-lasting Graves disease. MiXCR, run by TCRdb on the multiplex PCR reads, gives a single entry per CDR3 protein. The sample contains roughly 300,000 distinct CDR3 sequences, roughly a fifth of which appear only once. Here the sequenced sample was peripheral blood mononuclear cells (PBMCs), taken when the disease was refractory, from a patient treated with antithyroid drugs. These receptors were collected from a female donor with Graves disease. Both conserved end residues are part of each CDR3. A D gene is named only where the DNA matches it firmly. A clone size is listed for some rows: how often the clone was seen (once, few, many), or a class if it is expanded.

size	V	D	length	J	CDR3	DNA
many	TRBV30	-	12	TRBJ1-4	CAWSVGNEKLFF	TGTGCCTGGAGTGTTGGGAATGAAAAACTGTTTTTT
many	TRBV6-5	TRBD1	15	TRBJ1-1	CASSYSGQGGTEAFF	TGTGCCAGCAGTTACTCGGGACAGGGTGGCACTGAAGCTTTCTTT
few	TRBV7-8	TRBD1	16	TRBJ1-6	CASSRDRASYNSPLHF	TGTGCCAGCAGCCGCGACAGGGCCTCCTATAATTCACCCCTCCACTTT
many	TRBV28	-	14	TRBJ2-7	CASRIQPRSYEQYF	TGTGCCAGCAGGATACAGCCGCGCTCCTACGAGCAGTACTTC
many	TRBV28	TRBD1	13	TRBJ2-5	CASRRQGDETQYF	TGTGCCAGCAGACGACAGGGGGACGAGACCCAGTACTTC
few	TRBV4-1	-	14	TRBJ2-5	CASSHGLPGETQYF	TGCGCCAGCAGCCACGGACTTCCGGGGGAGACCCAGTACTTC
few	TRBV10-3	TRBD1	13	TRBJ1-2	CAISDPLTGGYTF	TGTGCCATCAGTGACCCCCTGACAGGGGGCTACACCTTC
many	TRBV20-1	TRBD1	12	TRBJ1-1	CSVRTGGTEAFF	TGCAGTGTCCGGACAGGGGGCACTGAAGCTTTCTTT
once	TRBV11-2	TRBD2	16	TRBJ2-3	CASSLGLAGRTDTQYF	TGTGCCAGCAGCTTAGGACTAGCGGGACGCACAGATACGCAGTATTTT
few	TRBV5-1	-	16	TRBJ2-2	CASSLGVPTNTGELFF	TGCGCCAGCAGCTTGGGGGTCCCCACGAACACCGGGGAGCTGTTTTTT
many	TRBV5-1	-	12	TRBJ1-2	CASSLENYGYTF	TGTGCCAGCAGCTTAGAAAACTATGGCTACACCTTC
many	TRBV20-1	-	15	TRBJ2-7	CSAREGGTQSYEQYF	TGCAGTGCTAGAGAGGGCGGGACACAGAGCTACGAGCAGTACTTC
many	TRBV6-1	-	14	TRBJ1-2	CASSPDGPPGGYTF	TGTGCCAGCAGTCCGGACGGGCCCCCAGGTGGCTACACCTTC
many	TRBV12-3/TRBV12-4	TRBD1	15	TRBJ1-2	CASSTGATTYYGYTF	TGTGCCAGCAGTACAGGGGCCACTACTTACTATGGCTACACCTTC
-	TRBV15	TRBD2	13	TRBJ2-3	CATSREGTDTQYF	TGTGCCACCTCACGGGAGGGCACCGATACGCAGTATTTT
-	TRBV4-1	-	17	TRBJ1-2	CASSPGLQGSRPHGYTF	TGCGCCAGCAGCCCCGGCCTGCAGGGGAGTAGACCCCATGGCTACACCTTC
many	TRBV7-8	TRBD2	16	TRBJ2-7	CASSPSRLAGGREQYF	TGTGCCAGCAGCCCCAGCAGACTAGCGGGGGGGCGTGAGCAGTACTTC
few	TRBV7-9	-	12	TRBJ1-4	CASSFPNEKLFF	TGTGCCAGCAGCTTTCCCAATGAAAAACTGTTTTTT
many	TRBV7-9	TRBD1	14	TRBJ1-5	CASSQQGAGQPQHF	TGTGCCAGCAGCCAACAGGGGGCTGGGCAGCCCCAGCATTTT
-	TRBV5-1	-	12	TRBJ2-1	CASSRQVHEQFF	TGCGCCAGCAGCAGACAGGTCCATGAGCAGTTCTTC
many	TRBV20-1	TRBD2	21	TRBJ2-5	CSARGDKFWTSGRGYQETQYF	TGCAGTGCTAGGGGGGATAAGTTCTGGACTAGCGGGAGAGGGTACCAAGAGACCCAGTACTTC
-	TRBV5-1	TRBD1	14	TRBJ1-1	CASNLGGSVTEAFF	TGCGCCAGCAACCTAGGGGGCTCGGTCACTGAAGCTTTCTTT
-	TRBV18	-	14	TRBJ2-5	CASSARGFQETQYF	TGTGCCAGCTCGGCCAGGGGCTTCCAAGAGACCCAGTACTTC
few	TRBV12-3/TRBV12-4	TRBD2	14	TRBJ2-3	CASSPGLGSDTQYF	TGTGCCAGCAGTCCGGGACTAGGCTCAGATACGCAGTATTTT
many	TRBV7-2	TRBD1	13	TRBJ1-1	CASSLEVQGIAFF	TGTGCCAGCAGCTTAGAAGTACAGGGGATCGCTTTCTTT
few	TRBV6-5	TRBD1	15	TRBJ1-1	CASSYPGQGAGEAFF	TGTGCCAGCAGTTACCCGGGACAGGGGGCGGGAGAAGCTTTCTTT
-	TRBV7-3	-	14	TRBJ1-1	CASSSFGANTEAFF	TGTGCCAGCAGCTCTTTCGGGGCGAACACTGAAGCTTTCTTT
many	TRBV11-2	TRBD2	16	TRBJ2-5	CASSSPGTSGQETQYF	TGTGCCAGCAGCTCCCCCGGGACTAGCGGCCAAGAGACCCAGTACTTC
few	TRBV4-3	-	15	TRBJ1-2	CASSQAPPGSYGYTF	TGCGCCAGCAGCCAAGCTCCCCCAGGGAGCTATGGCTACACCTTC
-	TRBV12-3/TRBV12-4	-	16	TRBJ2-1	CASSFPPRRYYNEQFF	TGTGCCAGCAGTTTCCCCCCCCGGCGGTACTACAATGAGCAGTTCTTC
-	TRBV28	TRBD2	17	TRBJ2-7	CASSFPLLAESSYEQYF	TGTGCCAGCAGTTTCCCCCTACTAGCGGAGAGCTCCTACGAGCAGTACTTC
-	TRBV6-1	-	16	TRBJ1-2	CASRDPGRPGSYGYTF	TGTGCCAGCAGGGACCCGGGACGCCCTGGGAGCTATGGCTACACCTTC
-	TRBV4-1	-	13	TRBJ1-5	CASRRSSNQPQHF	TGCGCCAGCAGGCGGTCGAGCAATCAGCCCCAGCATTTT
many	TRBV24-1	TRBD1	15	TRBJ2-7	CATSDPRTGAYEQYF	TGTGCCACCAGTGACCCTCGGACAGGGGCCTACGAGCAGTACTTC
-	TRBV7-9	-	14	TRBJ1-2	CASSLRGSGSGYTF	TGTGCCAGCAGCCTTAGGGGCTCCGGTAGTGGCTACACCTTC
few	TRBV3-1	TRBD1	14	TRBJ2-7	CASTRGQGSYEQYF	TGTGCCAGCACCAGGGGACAGGGGTCCTACGAGCAGTACTTC
many	TRBV11-2	-	13	TRBJ1-2	CASSLGLNYGYTF	TGTGCCAGCAGCTTAGGTCTTAACTATGGCTACACCTTC